This TCR beta chain was captured by sequencing in a study of immune evolution from preneoplasia to lung adenocarcinoma. The study's findings and limits: Top clone share appeared to fall from AAH through AIS, MIA, adenocarcinoma. Normal lung had highest clonality; later lesions appeared denser, more diverse.

TCRdb's copy holds only in-frame clones and misses some; the assay was immunoSEQ multiplex PCR. The table has some 6,500 clones, around three quarters seen once; the top ten hold 7.5% to 8%. On this clone: Its antigen is not identified.

Between the mid-2010s and the late 2010s, patients underwent resection in Japan or China. Each case's diagnosis was confirmed by two pathologists on H&E. The CDR3 is made up of 16 amino acids. V lost 7 bases to trimming and J lost 4 bases; unmatched junction nucleotides: 11. Per germline, CDR1 MNHEY and CDR2 SMNVEV (reference sequence). The origin of this receptor is a donor at least 70 years old with lung adenocarcinoma. The chain links TRBV27 to TRBJ2-1; 9 positions agree with TRBD2. The specimen was FFPE lung adenocarcinoma in situ tissue. The CDR3 DNA reads as TGTGCCAGCACCCTGGAGGGTAGCGGGAGATACAATGAGCAGTTCTTC. Amino acids: CASTLEGSGRYNEQFF.